The T cell receptor beta chain under discussion was sequenced for a study of human T cells and chemical hapten exposure. Notes on the study in general: Relative to control repertoires, expanded TCRs gave rise to significantly more large CDR3 similarity clusters.

Notes on this clonotype: Antigen: not known.

Germline CDR1 SGDLS, CDR2 YYNGEE. The CDR3 sequence is 14 residues long. V was pared by 3 bases and J by 4 bases, with 5 bases of the junction left unmatched. The sample's time point: pre-sensitization, week 0. The sample's treatment: therapeutic diphenylcyclopropenone sensitization with weekly scalp DPC. Unfractionated whole blood yielded the extracted total RNA. TCRdb passed the RACE reads through MiXCR, listing each CDR3 protein once. The sample lists roughly 120,000 distinct CDR3 sequences; roughly 14% were seen once. This TCR came from a woman between 18 and 30 years old with alopecia areata. Some clones in this sample may be carry-over from other donors' samples. The input for sequencing was whole blood, taken in connection with sensitization to the hapten diphenylcyclopropenone (DPC). The chain recombines TRBV9 with TRBJ2-7, with TRBD1 matching 9 bases. The CDR3 region has the DNA TGTGCCAGCAGCGGAGGGGACAGGGTATACGAGCAGTACTTC. This sequence encodes CASSGGDRVYEQYF.